What follows are 6 T cell receptor beta chains derived from one specimen sequenced in a study of cytomegalovirus exposure and HLA in healthy donors (dated by TCRdb to 2015 to 2018). The library was prepared using the immunoSEQ multiplex PCR assay. For the multiplex PCR, a mixture combining 60 forward primers for TCR Vbeta segments and 13 reverse primers for TCR Jbeta segments was used. Held by TCRdb, this immuneACCESS table contains in-frame sequences only and omits some clones. Under half of the omission traces to an unresolved V gene where checked; the cause of the rest is unknown. This sample comprises some 130,000 clones, about 74% of them detected only once. Around 2% of the sample goes to the ten largest clones. Sequencing input: PBMCs. The receptor source for this set is a man aged 25 to 45 in good health and CMV-seronegative.

This clone was picked up a small number of times. This chain links TRBV5-1 with TRBJ1-4; D not certain. Trimming stripped 2 bases from V and 8 bases from J, with 16 bases between. The CDR3 loop spans 15 amino acids. Germline values: CDR1 SGHRS, CDR2 YFSETQ. CDR3 bases: TGCGCCAGCAGCTTCGGCGACGGCGCGGGGGAAAAACTGTTTTTT. It is translated as CASSFGDGAGEKLFF. The full variable domain, in which reference TRBV5-1 and TRBJ1-4 provide the parts outside the CDR3, is KAGVTQTPRYLIKTRGQQVTLSCSPISGHRSVSWYQQTPGQGLQFLFEYFSETQRNKGNFPGRFSGRQFSNSRSEMNVSTLELGDSALYLCASSFGDGAGEKLFFGSGTQLSVL.

The rearrangement joins TRBV29-1 to TRBJ2-1; unclear D gene. Germline loops: CDR1 SQVTM, CDR2 ANQGSEA. The V gene lost 8 bases and the J gene lost 3 bases, with 11 bases spanning the gap. The CDR3 spans 12 residues. DNA for the CDR3: TGCAGCTTCCGGGTCGACTACAATGAGCAGTTCTTC. This gives the protein CSFRVDYNEQFF.

This clone was counted a few times. The rearrangement joins TRBV5-1 to TRBJ2-7; 10 bases align to TRBD2. J lost 4 bases, V lost 1 base, and 14 bases had no gene match. Germline CDR1 reads SGHRS; CDR2 reads YFSETQ. The CDR3 is made up of 18 amino acids. The CDR3 DNA reads as TGCGCCAGCAGCTTGTTCCTAGCGGGAGACCACGGCCGTTACGAGCAGTACTTC. This gives the protein CASSLFLAGDHGRYEQYF.

The rearrangement joins TRBV28 to TRBJ2-1; perhaps TRBD1 as D (5 bases). The CDR3 has 14 amino acids. Germline CDR1 MDHEN, CDR2 SYDVKM. V was cut by 3 bases and J by 9 bases, with 15 bases left in between. This chain's CDR3 is CASSFSLGQGEQFF. CDR3 coding DNA: TGTGCCAGCAGTTTTAGTCTAGGGCAGGGTGAGCAGTTCTTC.

The chain employs TRBV5-8 and TRBJ1-5; the match to TRBD1 covers 7 bases. CDR1 is SGHTS and CDR2 is YDEGEE in the germline V gene. J was trimmed by 7 bases and V by 4 bases; bases with no gene match: 20. CDR3 length: 18 amino acids. The CDR3: CASSPNLGTEGIEQPQHF. The CDR3 nucleotides read TGTGCCAGCAGCCCAAACCTCGGGACAGAGGGAATTGAACAGCCCCAGCATTTT.

This clone showed up just once. This rearrangement joins TRBV9 to TRBJ2-1; 9 nucleotides line up with TRBD2. CDR1 SGDLS and CDR2 YYNGEE come from the germline V gene. The CDR3 consists of 17 residues. Trimming removed 4 bases from V and 3 bases from J; junction bases left unmatched: 11. The CDR3 nucleotides are TGTGCCAGCAGCCCCAGATTTAGCGGGGGCCACTACAATGAGCAGTTCTTC. The encoded protein is CASSPRFSGGHYNEQFF.